This T cell receptor beta chain was captured by sequencing in a study of OX40 agonist ivuxolimab in advanced cancers. Study outcomes and limitations: Which antigen the expanded peripheral T cells recognized is unknown. Clonal expansion was among the lowest in partial responders at 0.1-3.0 mg/kg, especially CD8+. CD8+ T cells were the subset that, on average, had more expanded clones than CD4+.

Of note for this clone: The antigen is unknown.

The sampling schedule covered blood at baseline, cycle 4 day 1, and cycle 7 day 1. The assay was immunoSEQ multiplex PCR, and TCRdb's table has in-frame clones only and misses some. The profile shows approximately 30,000 clones, less than 90% of them singletons. CDR1 and CDR2 from the germline V gene are MNHNY and SVGAGI (reference sequence). The CDR3 covers 15 residues. Trimming cost V 7 bases and J 1 base, with 15 bases left between them. The chain has TRBV6-6 and TRBJ2-3; TRBD1 is a possible D gene (5 bases). The TCR was taken from an adult with an advanced solid tumor such as melanoma, head and neck, liver or kidney cancer. The sample in question was CD4+ or CD8+ T cells sorted from blood, obtained in a trial of the OX40 agonist ivuxolimab. The CDR3 loop is CASTLHPGRTDTQYF. The DNA for the CDR3 is TGTGCCAGCACCTTACACCCAGGGCGCACAGATACGCAGTATTTT.